The clone carrying this T cell receptor (beta chain) has just a few counts. The source of the sample is a study of blood T cell repertoires in COVID-19. Overall study context: Nucleic acid was either cDNA or gDNA, and it came from T cells, B-cell-depleted T cells, or PBMCs.

The CDR3 is made up of 14 amino acids. The ends were cut back, 4 bases at V and 1 base at J, with 11 bases in the middle. Germline CDR1 is SQVTM and CDR2 is ANQGSEA. Per the study methods: How many nucleated cells were present was estimated from reference gene primer amplification. Data came from immunoSEQ multiplex PCR; TCRdb stores just in-frame clones and leaves some out. The V and J calls and clone size come from that table; D and trimming were worked out from the DNA. The sample has around 40,000 clones; 79% are singletons. The chain couples TRBV29-1 to TRBJ1-3; perhaps TRBD1 as D (6 bases). This sequence was found in a man in his 70s with acute or convalescent COVID-19. Sequences were obtained from peripheral blood. The CDR3 region is CSVATQGSGNTIYF. As DNA, the CDR3 is TGCAGCGTTGCCACGCAGGGGTCTGGAAACACCATATATTTT. Full variable domain (rest looked up from reference TRBV29-1 and TRBJ1-3): SAVISQKPSRDICQRGTSLTIQCQVDSQVTMMFWYRQQPGQSLTLIATANQGSEATYESGFVIDKFPISRPNLTFSTLTVSNMSPEDSSIYLCSVATQGSGNTIYFGEGSWLTVV.